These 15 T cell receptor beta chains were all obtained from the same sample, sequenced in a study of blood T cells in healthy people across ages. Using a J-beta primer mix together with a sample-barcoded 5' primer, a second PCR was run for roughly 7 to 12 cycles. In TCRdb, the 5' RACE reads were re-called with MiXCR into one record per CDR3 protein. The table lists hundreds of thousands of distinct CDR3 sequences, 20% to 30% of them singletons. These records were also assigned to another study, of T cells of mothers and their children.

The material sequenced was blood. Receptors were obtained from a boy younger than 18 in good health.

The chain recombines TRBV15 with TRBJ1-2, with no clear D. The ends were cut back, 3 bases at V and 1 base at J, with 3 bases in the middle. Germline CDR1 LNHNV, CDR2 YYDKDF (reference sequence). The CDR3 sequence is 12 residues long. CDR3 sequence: CATSSSNYGYTF. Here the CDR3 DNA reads TGTGCCACCAGCAGCAGTAACTATGGCTACACCTTC.

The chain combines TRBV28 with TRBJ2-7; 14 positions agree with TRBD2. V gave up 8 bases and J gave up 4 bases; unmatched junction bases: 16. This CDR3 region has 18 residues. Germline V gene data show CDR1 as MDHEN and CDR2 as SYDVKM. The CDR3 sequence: CASSLDPGTSGGPYEQYF. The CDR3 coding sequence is TGTGCCAGCTCCCTTGACCCCGGGACTAGCGGGGGACCTTACGAGCAGTACTTC.

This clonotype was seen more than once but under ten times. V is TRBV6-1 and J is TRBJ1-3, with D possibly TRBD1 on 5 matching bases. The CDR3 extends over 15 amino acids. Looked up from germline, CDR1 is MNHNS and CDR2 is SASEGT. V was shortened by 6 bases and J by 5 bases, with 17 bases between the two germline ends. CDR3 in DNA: TGTGCCAGCAGGGACAACGGGCTCTCCAGAAACACCATATATTTT. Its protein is CASRDNGLSRNTIYF.

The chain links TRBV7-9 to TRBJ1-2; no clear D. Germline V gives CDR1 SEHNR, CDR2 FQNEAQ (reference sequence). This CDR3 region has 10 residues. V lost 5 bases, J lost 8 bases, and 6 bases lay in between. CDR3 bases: TGTGCCAGCAGCGGTGGGGGCTACACCTTC. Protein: CASSGGGYTF. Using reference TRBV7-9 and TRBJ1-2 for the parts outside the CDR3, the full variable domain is DTGVSQNPRHKITKRGQNVTFRCDPISEHNRLYWYRQTLGQGPEFLTYFQNEAQLEKSRLLSDRFSAERPKGSFSTLEIQRTEQGDSAMYLCASSGGGYTFGSGTRLTVV.

The CDR3 coding sequence is TGCAGTGCTAGCCCTATACCACGGGACCCCACAGATACGCAGTATTTT. It yields the protein CSASPIPRDPTDTQYF. The J gene is TRBJ2-3, the V gene TRBV20-1, with D perhaps assigned TRBD1 or TRBD2 (5 bases each). Germline V gene data show CDR1 as DFQATT and CDR2 as SNEGSKA (reference sequence). Trimming took 3 bases from V and 2 from J, leaving 18 bases between them. This CDR3 is built from 16 residues.

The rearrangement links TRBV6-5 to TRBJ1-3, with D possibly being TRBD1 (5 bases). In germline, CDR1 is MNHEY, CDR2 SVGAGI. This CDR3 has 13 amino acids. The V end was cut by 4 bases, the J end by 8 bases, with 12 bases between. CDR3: CASSFSRGDTIYF. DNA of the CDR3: TGTGCCAGCAGTTTCTCCCGGGGCGACACCATATATTTT.

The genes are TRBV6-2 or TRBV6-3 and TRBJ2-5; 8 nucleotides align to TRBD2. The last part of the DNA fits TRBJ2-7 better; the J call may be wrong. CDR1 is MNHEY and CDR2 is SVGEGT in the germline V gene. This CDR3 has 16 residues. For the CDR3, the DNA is TGTGCCAGCAGGCCAGCGGGAGCGGGCGGATCCTACGAGCAGTACTTC. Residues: CASRPAGAGGSYEQYF.

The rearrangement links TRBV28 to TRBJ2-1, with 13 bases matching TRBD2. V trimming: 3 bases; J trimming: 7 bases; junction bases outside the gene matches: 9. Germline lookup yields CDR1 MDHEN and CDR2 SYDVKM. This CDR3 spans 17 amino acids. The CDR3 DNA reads TGTGCCAGCAGTTTGGCCTCACTAGCGGGAGGGCCAAATGAGCAGTTCTTC. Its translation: CASSLASLAGGPNEQFF.

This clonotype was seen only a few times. For the CDR3, the DNA is TGTGCCAGCAGCCCAACTAGCGGGGTAAGGGAGACCCAGTACTTC. It specifies CASSPTSGVRETQYF. The V call is TRBV12-3 or TRBV12-4, the J call TRBJ2-5; TRBD2 matches 10 bases. This CDR3 spans 15 amino acids. The J segment lost 5 bases and the V segment lost 6 bases, leaving 9 bases of the junction unmatched.

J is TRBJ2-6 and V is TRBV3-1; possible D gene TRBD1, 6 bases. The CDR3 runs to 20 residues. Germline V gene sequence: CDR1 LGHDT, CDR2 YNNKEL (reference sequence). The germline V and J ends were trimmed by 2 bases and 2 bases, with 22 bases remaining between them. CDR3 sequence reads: CASSQKGASGTPTGANVLTF. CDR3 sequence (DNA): TGTGCCAGCAGCCAAAAGGGTGCCTCGGGGACACCCACTGGGGCCAACGTCCTGACTTTC.

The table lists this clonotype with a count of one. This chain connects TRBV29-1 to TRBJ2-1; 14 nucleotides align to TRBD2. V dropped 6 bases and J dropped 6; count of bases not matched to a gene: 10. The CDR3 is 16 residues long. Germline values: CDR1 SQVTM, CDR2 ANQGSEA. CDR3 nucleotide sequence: TGCAGCGTCCGGGGACTAGCGGGAGATCATGGCAATGAGCAGTTCTTC. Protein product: CSVRGLAGDHGNEQFF.

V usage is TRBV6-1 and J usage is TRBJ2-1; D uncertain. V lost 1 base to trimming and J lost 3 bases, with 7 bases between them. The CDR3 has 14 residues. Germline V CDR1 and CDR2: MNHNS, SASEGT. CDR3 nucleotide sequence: TGTGCCAGCAGTGAAGAACTATTCTACAATGAGCAGTTCTTC. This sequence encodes CASSEELFYNEQFF.

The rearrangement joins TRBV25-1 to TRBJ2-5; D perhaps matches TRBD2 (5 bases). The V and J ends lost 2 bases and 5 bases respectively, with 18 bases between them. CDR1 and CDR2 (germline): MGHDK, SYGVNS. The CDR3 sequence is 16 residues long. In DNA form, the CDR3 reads TGTGCCAGCAGTGAACGGAGCGGATGGATACACGAGACCCAGTACTTC. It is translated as CASSERSGWIHETQYF.

The CDR3 loop is CAIKSGVEEGYTF. The DNA of the CDR3 is TGTGCCATCAAGTCGGGGGTGGAGGAAGGCTACACCTTC. The gene calls are TRBV10-3 and TRBJ1-2, with D possibly TRBD1 on 5 matching bases. V was cut by 7 bases and J by 8 bases, with 17 bases left in between. Germline assignment: CDR1 ENHRY and CDR2 SYGVKD. The CDR3 covers 13 residues.

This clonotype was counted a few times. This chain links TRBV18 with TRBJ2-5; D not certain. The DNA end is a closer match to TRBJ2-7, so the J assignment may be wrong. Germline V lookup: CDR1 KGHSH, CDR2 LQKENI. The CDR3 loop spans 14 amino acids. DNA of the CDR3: TGTGCCAGCTCACCACCTGGCTGGTTAGGCGAGCAGTACTTC. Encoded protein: CASSPPGWLGEQYF.